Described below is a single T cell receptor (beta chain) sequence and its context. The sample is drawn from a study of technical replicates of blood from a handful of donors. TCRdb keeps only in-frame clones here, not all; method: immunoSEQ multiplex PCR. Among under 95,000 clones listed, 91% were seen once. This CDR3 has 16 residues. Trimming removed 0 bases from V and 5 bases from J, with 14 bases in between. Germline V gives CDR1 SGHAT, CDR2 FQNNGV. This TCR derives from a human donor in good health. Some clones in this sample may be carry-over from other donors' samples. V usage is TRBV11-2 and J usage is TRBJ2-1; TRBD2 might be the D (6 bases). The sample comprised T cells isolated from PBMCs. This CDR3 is CASSLDPERAHNEQFF. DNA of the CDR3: TGTGCCAGCAGCTTAGATCCCGAGCGGGCACACAATGAGCAGTTCTTC.